What follows are 5 T cell receptor beta chains derived from one specimen sequenced in a study of blood T cell repertoires in COVID-19. The method was immunoSEQ multiplex PCR; TCRdb's version includes in-frame clones alone and lacks a portion of them. Among a few hundred thousand clones, roughly 84% were seen once, and the ten largest hold more than 0.9%. Material: PBMCs or T cells enriched from blood (not recorded which). The receptors originated from a woman younger than 45 who had recovered from COVID-19.

This clone was counted a few times. This chain connects TRBV2 to TRBJ2-2, with TRBD2 matching over 9 bases. Germline CDR1 and CDR2: SNHLY and FYNNEI. With 6 bases clipped from V and 5 bases from J, the junction kept 4 bases outside the gene matches. The CDR3 length is 14 residues. The CDR3 DNA reads as TGTGCCAGCAGAGGTCTAGCGGGGACCGGGGAGCTGTTTTTT. As protein: CASRGLAGTGELFF.

In DNA form, the CDR3 reads TGTGCCAGCAGCTTATCCCCCGGGACAGGGCTCTCTGGGGCCAACGTCCTGACTTTC. It codes for CASSLSPGTGLSGANVLTF. V gene TRBV7-9 combines with J gene TRBJ2-6, with 9 bases matching TRBD1. The CDR3 extends over 19 amino acids. Trimming took 2 bases from V and 0 from J; bases not matched to a gene: 8. Germline-derived CDR1 and CDR2 are SEHNR and FQNEAQ (reference sequence). Combining the CDR3 with reference TRBV7-9 and TRBJ2-6 gives the whole variable domain DTGVSQNPRHKITKRGQNVTFRCDPISEHNRLYWYRQTLGQGPEFLTYFQNEAQLEKSRLLSDRFSAERPKGSFSTLEIQRTEQGDSAMYLCASSLSPGTGLSGANVLTFGAGSRLTVL.

This clone has just a few counts. J is TRBJ1-3 and V is TRBV6-5, with 7 bases fitting TRBD1. V lost 5 bases to trimming and J lost 0 bases; unmatched junction nucleotides: 4. Germline V CDR1 and CDR2: MNHEY, SVGAGI. This CDR3 has 15 residues. CDR3 region: CASSRQGASGNTIYF. The CDR3 DNA sequence: TGTGCCAGCAGTCGACAGGGAGCCTCTGGAAACACCATATATTTT.

The chain has TRBV28 and TRBJ2-3, with D possibly being TRBD2 (6 bases). Germline CDR1 reads MDHEN; CDR2 reads SYDVKM. This CDR3 is built from 14 residues. Trimming removed 7 bases at V and 9 bases at J, with 20 bases between. The CDR3 DNA sequence: TGTGCCAGCACCCATGGGGGGAATTTTGACACGCAGTATTTT. Translated: CASTHGGNFDTQYF.

This chain uses TRBV18 with TRBJ1-5; TRBD1 might be the D (6 bases). The CDR3 length is 15 residues. V lost 5 bases, J lost 4 bases, and 15 bases lay in between. Germline CDR1 reads KGHSH; CDR2 reads LQKENI. The CDR3 loop reads CASSARTVPNQPQHF. The CDR3 bases are TGTGCCAGCTCAGCCCGGACAGTTCCAAATCAGCCCCAGCATTTT.